This TCR beta chain was identified in a study of T cells in Graves' hyperthyroidism and ophthalmopathy. Broader study findings: Among thyroid clonotypes expanded above 0.001, most also appeared in blood. A model using 13 V-J features told ophthalmopathy apart from stable hyperthyroidism.

Amplification targeted TCR beta CDR3 regions from RNA transcripts. An initial round of RT-PCR targeting the TCR CDR3 relied on the HTBI primer set. TCRdb re-derived calls from the multiplex PCR reads in MiXCR, one entry per CDR3 protein. The sample carries under 350,000 distinct CDR3 sequences, 18% recorded once. This clonotype was found many times. Antigen: not known. This CDR3 comprises 16 residues. Trimming removed 1 base from V and 3 bases from J; junction bases left unmatched: 8. Looked up from germline, CDR1 is LGHDT and CDR2 is YNNKEL (reference sequence). It was uncontrolled infection, other autoimmune disease, pregnancy or lactation that excluded patients. PBMCs were derived from 7.5 to 10 ml fresh peripheral blood.

V and J are TRBV3-1 and TRBJ2-7; 8 bases align to TRBD2. Input material: blood. The TCR originated in a woman aged 45-65 years with Graves' hyperthyroidism. The CDR3 region has the DNA TGTGCCAGCAGCCAAGGTTCGGGAGGGAAATTCTACGAGCAGTACTTC. Its protein product is CASSQGSGGKFYEQYF.